This T cell receptor (beta chain) appears in the sequencing data of a study of blood T cell repertoires in COVID-19 (dated by TCRdb to 2019 to 2021). At the level of the whole study: Samples from collaborators originated in the United States, Italy and Spain and spanned both the acute and convalescent phases of COVID-19. Where HLA class I and class II types were available, the types were taken from metadata supplied by the sample provider, not from assay-based typing. Samples came from the ongoing ImmuneRACE study (first 160 participants) plus 1,254 subjects from 6 global collaborators. A de-identified subject ID, COVID-19 status, age in years and sex were almost always included in the sample metadata. The material from the prospective study consisted of cDNA or gDNA derived from T cells, B-cell-depleted T cells, or PBMCs. Subjects who had been exposed to COVID-19, were actively infected with it, or had recovered from it provided the deeply sampled blood TCRbeta repertoires that made up the dataset. The repertoires were released in a freely available public database meant as a resource for research on the immune response to SARS-CoV-2.

This clone was observed once. Its target antigen remains unknown. Base qualities are not recorded, but no much larger clone differs from it by a single base. Broader findings and caveats from the paper: Clinical and demographic metadata were provided uncurated, with the amount varying by source and participant.

Trimming takes 0 bases off V and 7 bases off J; junction bases not matched to a gene: 8. CDR1 and CDR2, looked up from the germline V gene, are MNHEY and SVGAGI. From the cysteine up to the phenylalanine, the CDR3 has a length of 15 residues. Only the CDR3 region is kept as DNA, spanning 45 bases read in frame from base 1. TCRbeta CDR3 regions were amplified from genomic DNA using the immunoSEQ Assay, a bias-controlled multiplex PCR. Per the authors' processing: The number of nucleated cells in each sample was estimated by amplification of reference gene primers within the assay. Sequence reads were collapsed and filtered to measure the absolute abundance of every unique TCRbeta CDR3 rearrangement. For each sample, productive Simpson clonality was calculated as the square root of Simpson's diversity index across productive rearrangements. TCRdb took over this immuneACCESS table, retaining in-frame rearrangements with V and J assigned. Such tables are incomplete; in checked studies, under half of the missing clones stem from an unresolved V gene, and the remainder is unexplained. That table gives V, J and clone size, and the DNA gave D and trimming. The sample table shows 30,000 to 35,000 clones, and 83% are seen once. The ten largest make up 3.6% of the sample.

Each collaborating institution followed its own protocols to collect whole blood in K2EDTA tubes. For TCRbeta analysis, collaborators shipped samples as frozen whole blood, isolated PBMCs, or DNA extracted from either of those sample types. This TCR was sampled from a man aged 50-59 years with acute or convalescent COVID-19. The rearranged chain carries TRBV6-5 and TRBJ1-2, with 7 middle bases fitting TRBD1. The sequenced material came from peripheral blood. The bases are TGTGCCAGCAGTTACTCGACAGGGTCTTTGGCTGGCTACACCTTC. This sequence encodes CASSYSTGSLAGYTF.